This T cell receptor (beta chain) appears in the sequencing data of a study of CD8+ T cells in alopecia areata. V lost 2 bases and J 0 bases, leaving 15 bases between the germline ends. This CDR3 contains 17 residues. CDR1 and CDR2 (germline): SNHLY, FYNNEI. Extraction of RNA preceded its reverse transcription into cDNA, which served as the sequencing template. TCRdb keeps only in-frame clones here, not all; method: immunoSEQ multiplex PCR. There are 150,000 or so clones in the sample; about 87% occur only once, and over 13% lies in the top ten. The receptor was isolated from a human donor with alopecia areata. The sample here was CD8+ T cells sorted from blood, taken at week 0. The chain combines TRBV2 with TRBJ2-3, with D maybe TRBD2 (5 bases). Written as DNA, the CDR3 is TGTGCCAGCAGTGAACCTAGTAGCGCGCCTAGCACAGATACGCAGTATTTT. Translating it yields CASSEPSSAPSTDTQYF.